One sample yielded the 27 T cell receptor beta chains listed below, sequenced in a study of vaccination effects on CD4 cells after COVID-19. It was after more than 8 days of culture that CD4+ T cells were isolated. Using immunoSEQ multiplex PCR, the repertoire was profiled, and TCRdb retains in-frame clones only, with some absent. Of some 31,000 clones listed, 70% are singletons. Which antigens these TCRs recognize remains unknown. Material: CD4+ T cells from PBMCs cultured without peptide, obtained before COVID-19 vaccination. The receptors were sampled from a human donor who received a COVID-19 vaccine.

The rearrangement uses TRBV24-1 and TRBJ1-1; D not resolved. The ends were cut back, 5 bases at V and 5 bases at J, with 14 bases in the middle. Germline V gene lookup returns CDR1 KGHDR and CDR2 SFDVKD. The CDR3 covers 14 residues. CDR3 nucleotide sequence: TGTGCCACCAGTGCGGGAGGGTTGAGTACTGAAGCTTTCTTT. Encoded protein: CATSAGGLSTEAFF.

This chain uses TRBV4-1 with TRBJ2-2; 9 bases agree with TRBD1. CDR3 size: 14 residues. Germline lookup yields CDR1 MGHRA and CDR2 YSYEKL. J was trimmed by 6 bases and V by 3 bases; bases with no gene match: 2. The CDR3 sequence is CASSQGQGAGELFF. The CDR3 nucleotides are TGCGCCAGCAGCCAGGGACAGGGAGCCGGGGAGCTGTTTTTT.

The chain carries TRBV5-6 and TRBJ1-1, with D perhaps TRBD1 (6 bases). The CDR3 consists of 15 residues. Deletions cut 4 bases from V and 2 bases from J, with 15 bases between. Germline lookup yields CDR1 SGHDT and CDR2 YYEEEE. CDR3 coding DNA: TGTGCCAGCAGCCATTTAAGGACAGCTAACACTGAAGCTTTCTTT. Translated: CASSHLRTANTEAFF.

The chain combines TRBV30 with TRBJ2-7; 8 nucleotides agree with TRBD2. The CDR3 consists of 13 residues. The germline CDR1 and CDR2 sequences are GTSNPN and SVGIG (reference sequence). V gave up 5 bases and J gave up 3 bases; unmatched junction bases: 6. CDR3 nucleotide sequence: TGTGCCTGGGCGGTGACTAGCGACTACGAGCAGTACTTC. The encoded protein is CAWAVTSDYEQYF.

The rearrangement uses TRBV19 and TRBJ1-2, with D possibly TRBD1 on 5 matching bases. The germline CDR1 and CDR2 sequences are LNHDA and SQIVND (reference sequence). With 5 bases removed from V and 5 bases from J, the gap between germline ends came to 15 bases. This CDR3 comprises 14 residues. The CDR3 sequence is CASSPRGGPYGYTF. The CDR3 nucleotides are TGTGCCAGTAGTCCCCGGGGGGGACCTTATGGCTACACCTTC.

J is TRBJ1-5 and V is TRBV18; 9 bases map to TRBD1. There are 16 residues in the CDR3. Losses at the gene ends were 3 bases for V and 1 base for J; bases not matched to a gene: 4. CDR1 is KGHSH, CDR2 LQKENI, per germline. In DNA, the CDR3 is TGTGCCAGCTCACCGCCCGGGACAGGGAGCAATCAGCCCCAGCATTTT. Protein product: CASSPPGTGSNQPQHF.

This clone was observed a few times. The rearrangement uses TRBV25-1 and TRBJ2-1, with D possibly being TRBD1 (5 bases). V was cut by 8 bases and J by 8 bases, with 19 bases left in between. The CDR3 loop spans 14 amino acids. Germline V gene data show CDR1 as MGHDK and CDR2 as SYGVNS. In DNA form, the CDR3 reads TGTGCCAGCTACCCCGGGCAGGGAAACCATGAGCAGTTCTTC. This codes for CASYPGQGNHEQFF. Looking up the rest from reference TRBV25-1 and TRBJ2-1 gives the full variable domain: EADIYQTPRYLVIGTGKKITLECSQTMGHDKMYWYQQDPGMELHLIHYSYGVNSTEKGDLSSESTVSRIRTEHFPLTLESARPSHTSQYLCASYPGQGNHEQFFGPGTRLTVL.

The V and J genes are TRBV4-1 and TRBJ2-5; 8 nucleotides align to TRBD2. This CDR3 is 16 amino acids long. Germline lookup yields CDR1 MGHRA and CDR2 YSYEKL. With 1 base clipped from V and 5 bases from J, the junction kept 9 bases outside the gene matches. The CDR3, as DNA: TGCGCCAGCAGCCAAGGGGCCGGGGGGGCCTTGGAGACCCAGTACTTC. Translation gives CASSQGAGGALETQYF.

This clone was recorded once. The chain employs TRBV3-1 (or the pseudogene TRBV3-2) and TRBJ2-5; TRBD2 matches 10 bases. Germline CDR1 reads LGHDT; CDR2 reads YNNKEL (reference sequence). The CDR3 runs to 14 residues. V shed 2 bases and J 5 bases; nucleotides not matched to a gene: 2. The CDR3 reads CASSQPAGGETQYF. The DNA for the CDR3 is TGTGCCAGCAGCCAACCAGCGGGAGGGGAGACCCAGTACTTC.

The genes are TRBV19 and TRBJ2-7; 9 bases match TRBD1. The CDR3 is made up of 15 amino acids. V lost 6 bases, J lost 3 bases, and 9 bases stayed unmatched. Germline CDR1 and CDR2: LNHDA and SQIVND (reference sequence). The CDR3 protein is CASSLRQGGNYEQYF. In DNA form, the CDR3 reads TGTGCCAGTAGCCTAAGACAGGGGGGAAACTACGAGCAGTACTTC.

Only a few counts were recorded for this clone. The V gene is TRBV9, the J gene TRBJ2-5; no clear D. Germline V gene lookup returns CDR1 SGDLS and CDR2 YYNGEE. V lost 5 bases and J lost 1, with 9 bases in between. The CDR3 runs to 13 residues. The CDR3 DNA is TGTGCCAGCAGATCGGGCCTCCAAGAGACCCAGTACTTC. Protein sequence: CASRSGLQETQYF.

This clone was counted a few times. CDR3 amino acids: CASSIQGIVNQPQHF. CDR3 coding DNA: TGTGCCAGCAGCATCCAGGGAATTGTGAATCAGCCCCAGCATTTT. V is TRBV5-4 and J is TRBJ1-5, with TRBD1 as a possible D gene (5 bases). Germline CDR1 is SGHNT and CDR2 is YYREEE (reference sequence). V gave up 4 bases and J gave up 4 bases, with 15 bases separating them. This CDR3 is built from 15 residues.

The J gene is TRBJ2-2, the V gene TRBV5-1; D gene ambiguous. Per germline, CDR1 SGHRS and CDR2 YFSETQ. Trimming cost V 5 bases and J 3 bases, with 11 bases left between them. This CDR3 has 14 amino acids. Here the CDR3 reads CASSRGEDTGELFF. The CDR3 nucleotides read TGCGCCAGCAGTCGAGGAGAGGACACCGGGGAGCTGTTTTTT. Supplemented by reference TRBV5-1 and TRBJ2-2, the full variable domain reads KAGVTQTPRYLIKTRGQQVTLSCSPISGHRSVSWYQQTPGQGLQFLFEYFSETQRNKGNFPGRFSGRQFSNSRSEMNVSTLELGDSALYLCASSRGEDTGELFFGEGSRLTVL.

This CDR3 reads CASSPRTGGYYGYTF. As DNA, the CDR3 is TGTGCCAGCAGCCCCCGGACAGGGGGATACTATGGCTACACCTTC. V gene TRBV5-8 combines with J gene TRBJ1-2; TRBD1 matches at 10 bases. The CDR3 sequence is 15 residues long. The trim removed 4 bases at V and 3 bases at J, leaving 6 bases unmatched. Germline-derived CDR1 and CDR2 are SGHTS and YDEGEE.

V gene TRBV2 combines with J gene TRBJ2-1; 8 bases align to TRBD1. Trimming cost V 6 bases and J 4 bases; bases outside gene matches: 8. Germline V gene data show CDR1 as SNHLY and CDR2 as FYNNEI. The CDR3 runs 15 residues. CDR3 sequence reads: CASRDRDRKYNEQFF. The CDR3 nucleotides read TGTGCCAGCAGGGACCGGGACAGGAAATACAATGAGCAGTTCTTC.

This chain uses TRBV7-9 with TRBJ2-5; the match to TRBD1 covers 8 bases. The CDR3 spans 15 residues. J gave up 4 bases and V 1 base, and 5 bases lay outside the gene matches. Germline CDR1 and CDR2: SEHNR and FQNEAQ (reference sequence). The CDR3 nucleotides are TGTGCCAGCAGCTTAGGTGACACAGGGGGAGAGACCCAGTACTTC. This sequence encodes CASSLGDTGGETQYF. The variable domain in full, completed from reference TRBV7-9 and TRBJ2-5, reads DTGVSQNPRHKITKRGQNVTFRCDPISEHNRLYWYRQTLGQGPEFLTYFQNEAQLEKSRLLSDRFSAERPKGSFSTLEIQRTEQGDSAMYLCASSLGDTGGETQYFGPGTRLLVL.

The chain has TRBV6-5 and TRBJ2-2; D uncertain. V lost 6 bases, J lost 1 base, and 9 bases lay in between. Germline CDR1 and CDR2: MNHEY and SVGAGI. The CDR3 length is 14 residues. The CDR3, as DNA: TGTGCCAGCAGAGTTCCGGGGAACACCGGGGAGCTGTTTTTT. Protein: CASRVPGNTGELFF.

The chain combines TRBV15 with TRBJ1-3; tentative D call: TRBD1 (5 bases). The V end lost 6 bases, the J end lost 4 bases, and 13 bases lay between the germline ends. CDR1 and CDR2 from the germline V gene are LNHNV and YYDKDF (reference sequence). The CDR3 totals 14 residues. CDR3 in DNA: TGTGCCACCAGAGGGACGGACAAAGGAAACACCATATATTTT. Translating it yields CATRGTDKGNTIYF.

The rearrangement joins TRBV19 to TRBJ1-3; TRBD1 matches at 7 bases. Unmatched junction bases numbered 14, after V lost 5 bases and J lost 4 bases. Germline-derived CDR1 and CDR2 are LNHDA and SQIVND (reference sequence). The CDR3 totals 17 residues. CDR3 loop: CASSPLPAGGNGNTIYF. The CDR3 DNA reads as TGTGCCAGTAGTCCCCTGCCGGCAGGGGGAAACGGAAACACCATATATTTT.

The CDR3 here is CASSFRVAGELFF. The CDR3 DNA sequence: TGTGCCAGCAGTTTCCGCGTTGCCGGGGAGCTGTTTTTT. The chain has TRBV12-3 or TRBV12-4 and TRBJ2-2; D is ambiguous. CDR3 length: 13 amino acids. Trimming removed 3 bases at V and 6 bases at J, with 8 bases between.

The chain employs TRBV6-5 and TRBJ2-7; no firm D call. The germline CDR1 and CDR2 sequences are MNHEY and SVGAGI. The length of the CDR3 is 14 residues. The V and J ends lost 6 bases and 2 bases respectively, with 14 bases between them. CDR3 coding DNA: TGTGCCAGCAGGGCCCGGACGGCGACCTACGAGCAGTACTTC. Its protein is CASRARTATYEQYF.

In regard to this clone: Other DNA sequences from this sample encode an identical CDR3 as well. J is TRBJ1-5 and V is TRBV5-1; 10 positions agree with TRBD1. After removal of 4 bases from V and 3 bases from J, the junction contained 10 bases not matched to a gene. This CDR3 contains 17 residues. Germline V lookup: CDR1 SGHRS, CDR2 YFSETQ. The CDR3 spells CASSPYSGTGVNQPQHF. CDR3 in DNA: TGCGCCAGCAGCCCCTATTCTGGGACAGGGGTCAATCAGCCCCAGCATTTT.

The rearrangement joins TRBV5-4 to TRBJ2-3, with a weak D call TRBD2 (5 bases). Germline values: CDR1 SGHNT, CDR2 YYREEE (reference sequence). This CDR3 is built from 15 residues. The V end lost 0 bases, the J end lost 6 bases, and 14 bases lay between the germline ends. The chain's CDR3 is CASSLVFDPGDTQYF. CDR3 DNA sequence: TGTGCCAGCAGCTTGGTTTTCGATCCGGGGGATACGCAGTATTTT.

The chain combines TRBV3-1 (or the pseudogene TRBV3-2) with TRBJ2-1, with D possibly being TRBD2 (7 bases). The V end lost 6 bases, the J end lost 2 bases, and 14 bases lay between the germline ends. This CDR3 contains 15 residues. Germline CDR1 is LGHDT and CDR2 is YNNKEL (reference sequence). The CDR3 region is CASRRGGATYNEQFF. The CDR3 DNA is TGTGCCAGCAGGCGAGGGGGGGCAACCTACAATGAGCAGTTCTTC.

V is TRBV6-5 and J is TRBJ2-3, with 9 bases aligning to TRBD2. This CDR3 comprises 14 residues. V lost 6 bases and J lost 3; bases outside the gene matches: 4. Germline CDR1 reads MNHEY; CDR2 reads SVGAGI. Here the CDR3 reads CASSGSGRTDTQYF. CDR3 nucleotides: TGTGCCAGCAGCGGGAGCGGGAGGACAGATACGCAGTATTTT.

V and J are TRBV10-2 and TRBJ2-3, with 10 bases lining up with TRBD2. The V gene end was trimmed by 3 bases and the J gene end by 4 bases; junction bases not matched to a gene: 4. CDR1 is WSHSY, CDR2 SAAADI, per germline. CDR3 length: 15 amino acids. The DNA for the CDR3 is TGCGCCAGCAGTGACAGCGGGAGGGGAGCAGATACGCAGTATTTT. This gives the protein CASSDSGRGADTQYF.

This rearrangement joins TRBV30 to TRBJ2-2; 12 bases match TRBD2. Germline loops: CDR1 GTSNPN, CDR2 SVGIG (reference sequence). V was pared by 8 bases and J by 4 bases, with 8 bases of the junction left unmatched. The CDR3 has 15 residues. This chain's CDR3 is CATSSGGAGTGELFF. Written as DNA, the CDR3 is TGTGCCACCTCTAGCGGGGGGGCGGGCACCGGGGAGCTGTTTTTT.